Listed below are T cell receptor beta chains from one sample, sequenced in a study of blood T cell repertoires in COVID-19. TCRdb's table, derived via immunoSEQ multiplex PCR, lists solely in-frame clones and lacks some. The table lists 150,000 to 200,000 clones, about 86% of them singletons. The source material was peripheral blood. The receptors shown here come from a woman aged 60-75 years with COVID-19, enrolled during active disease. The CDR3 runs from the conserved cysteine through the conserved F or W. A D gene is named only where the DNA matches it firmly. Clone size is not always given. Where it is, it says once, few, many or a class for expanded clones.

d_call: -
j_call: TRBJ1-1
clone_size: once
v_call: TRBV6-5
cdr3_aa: CASNWRGSNTEAFF
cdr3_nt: TGTGCCAGCAATTGGAGGGGCTCGAACACTGAAGCTTTCTTT

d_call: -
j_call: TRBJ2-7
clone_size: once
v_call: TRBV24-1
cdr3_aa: CATSKPGDEQYF
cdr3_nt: TGTGCCACTTCTAAGCCCGGGGACGAGCAGTACTTC

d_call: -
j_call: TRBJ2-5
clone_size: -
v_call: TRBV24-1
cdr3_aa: CATSDAGHGGTQYF
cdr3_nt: TGTGCCACCAGTGACGCGGGCCATGGAGGGACCCAGTACTTC

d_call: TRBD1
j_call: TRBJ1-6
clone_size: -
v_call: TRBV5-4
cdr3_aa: CASSLSGGLSPLHF
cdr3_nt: TGTGCCAGCAGCTTGTCAGGGGGACTCTCACCCCTCCACTTT

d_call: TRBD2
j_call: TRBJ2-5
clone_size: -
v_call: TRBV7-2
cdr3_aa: CASSLWFRASGGQETQYF
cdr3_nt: TGTGCCAGCAGCTTATGGTTCAGGGCTAGCGGGGGCCAAGAGACCCAGTACTTC

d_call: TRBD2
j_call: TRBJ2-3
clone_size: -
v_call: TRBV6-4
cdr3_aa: CAPFRLLAGEDDTQYF
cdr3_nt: TGTGCCCCCTTTAGGCTACTAGCGGGAGAGGATGATACGCAGTATTTT

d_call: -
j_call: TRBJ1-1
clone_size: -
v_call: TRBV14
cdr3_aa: CASSLGKNTEAFF
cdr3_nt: TGTGCCAGCAGCCTTGGCAAGAACACTGAAGCTTTCTTT

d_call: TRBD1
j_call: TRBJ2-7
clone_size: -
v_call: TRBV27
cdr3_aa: CASRRQGPYEQYF
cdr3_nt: TGTGCCAGCAGGCGACAGGGTCCCTACGAGCAGTACTTC

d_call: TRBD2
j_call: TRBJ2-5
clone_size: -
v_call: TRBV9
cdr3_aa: CASSVALAGGHQETQYF
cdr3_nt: TGTGCCAGCAGCGTAGCTTTAGCGGGAGGGCATCAAGAGACCCAGTACTTC

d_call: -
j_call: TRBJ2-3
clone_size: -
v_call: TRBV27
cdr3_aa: CASSFPGDTQYF
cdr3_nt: TGTGCCAGCAGTTTCCCCGGAGATACGCAGTATTTT

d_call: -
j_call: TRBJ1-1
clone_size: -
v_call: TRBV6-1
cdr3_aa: CASSEITGMNTEAFF
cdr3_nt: TGTGCCAGCAGTGAAATTACAGGGATGAACACTGAAGCTTTCTTT

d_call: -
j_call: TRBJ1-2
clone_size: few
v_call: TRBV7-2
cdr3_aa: CASSPSGGANYGYTF
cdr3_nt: TGTGCCAGCAGCCCGTCGGGGGGGGCTAACTATGGCTACACCTTC

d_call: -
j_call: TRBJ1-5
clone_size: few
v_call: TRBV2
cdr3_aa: CASSEGLRAQGRQPQHF
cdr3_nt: TGTGCCAGCAGTGAAGGGCTAAGGGCCCAGGGTCGCCAGCCCCAGCATTTT

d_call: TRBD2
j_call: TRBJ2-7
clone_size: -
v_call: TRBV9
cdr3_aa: CASSVVPSGRMTEQYF
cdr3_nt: TGTGCCAGCAGCGTAGTCCCTAGCGGGAGGATGACCGAGCAGTACTTC

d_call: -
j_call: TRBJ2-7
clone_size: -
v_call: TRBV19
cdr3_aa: CASSIAGVPYEQYF
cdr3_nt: TGTGCCAGTAGTATAGCGGGGGTTCCCTACGAGCAGTACTTC

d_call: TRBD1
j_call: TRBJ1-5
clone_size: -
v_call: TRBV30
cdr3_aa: CAWSTGTGMYSNQPQHF
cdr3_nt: TGTGCCTGGAGTACCGGGACAGGGATGTATAGCAATCAGCCCCAGCATTTT

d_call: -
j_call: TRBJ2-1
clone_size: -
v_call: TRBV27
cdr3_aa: CASSLIARYNEQFF
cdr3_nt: TGTGCCAGCAGTTTAATCGCCAGGTACAATGAGCAGTTCTTC

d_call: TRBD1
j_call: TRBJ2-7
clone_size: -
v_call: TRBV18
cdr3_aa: CASSATGSPQNEQYF
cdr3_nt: TGTGCCAGCTCAGCGACAGGGTCCCCTCAAAACGAGCAGTACTTC

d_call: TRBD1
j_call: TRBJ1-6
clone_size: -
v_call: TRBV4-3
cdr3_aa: CASSQVSQGDSPLHF
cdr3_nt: TGCGCCAGCAGCCAAGTCAGCCAGGGGGATTCACCCCTCCACTTT

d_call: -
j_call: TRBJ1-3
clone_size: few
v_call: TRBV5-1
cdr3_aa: CASSSLTGTSGNTIYF
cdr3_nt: TGCGCCAGCAGCTCATTGACAGGAACCTCTGGAAACACCATATATTTT

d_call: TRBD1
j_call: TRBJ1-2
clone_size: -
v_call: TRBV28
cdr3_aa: CASSLGQAYYGYTF
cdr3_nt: TGTGCCAGCAGTTTAGGACAGGCGTACTATGGCTACACCTTC

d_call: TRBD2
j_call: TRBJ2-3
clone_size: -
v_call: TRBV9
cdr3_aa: CASSVVASGSSDTQYF
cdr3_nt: TGTGCCAGCAGCGTAGTAGCGAGCGGGAGTTCAGATACGCAGTATTTT

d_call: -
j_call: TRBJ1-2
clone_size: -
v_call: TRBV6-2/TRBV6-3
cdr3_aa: CASSPQAGLVGYTF
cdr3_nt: TGTGCCAGCAGCCCACAGGCGGGACTGGTAGGCTACACCTTC

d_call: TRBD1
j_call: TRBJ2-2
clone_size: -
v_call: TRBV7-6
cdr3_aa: CASSLGQGGTGELFF
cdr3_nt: TGTGCCAGCAGCTTGGGACAGGGTGGCACCGGGGAGCTGTTTTTT

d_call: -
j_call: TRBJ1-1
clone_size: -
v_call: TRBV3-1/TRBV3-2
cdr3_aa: CASRSFAGGNTEAFF
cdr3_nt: TGTGCCAGCAGGTCCTTTGCGGGGGGGAACACTGAAGCTTTCTTT

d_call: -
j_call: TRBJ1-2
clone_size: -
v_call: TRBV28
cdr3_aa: CASSPSFSGGYGYTF
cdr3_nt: TGTGCCAGCAGTCCTTCCTTCTCCGGCGGGTATGGCTACACCTTC

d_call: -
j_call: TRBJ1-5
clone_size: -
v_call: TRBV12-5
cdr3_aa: CASGFGGISNQPQHF
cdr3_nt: TGTGCTAGTGGTTTCGGGGGGATTAGCAATCAGCCCCAGCATTTT

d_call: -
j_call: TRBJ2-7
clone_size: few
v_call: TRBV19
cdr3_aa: CASSRTTTSYEQYF
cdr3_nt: TGTGCCAGTAGTCGGACAACTACCTCCTACGAGCAGTACTTC

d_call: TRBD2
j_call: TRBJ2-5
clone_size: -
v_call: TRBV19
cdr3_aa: CASSISSGRGLETQYF
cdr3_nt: TGTGCCAGTAGTATCTCTAGCGGGAGGGGTTTGGAGACCCAGTACTTC

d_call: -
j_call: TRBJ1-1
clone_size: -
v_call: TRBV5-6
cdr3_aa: CASSLDRRNTEAFF
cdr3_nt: TGTGCCAGCAGCTTGGACAGACGGAACACTGAAGCTTTCTTT

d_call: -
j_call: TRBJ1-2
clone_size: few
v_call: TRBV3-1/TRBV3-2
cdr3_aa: CASSQKGDKNYGYTF
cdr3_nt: TGTGCCAGCAGCCAGAAGGGGGACAAGAACTATGGCTACACCTTC

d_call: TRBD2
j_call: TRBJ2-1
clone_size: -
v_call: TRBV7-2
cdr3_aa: CASSTSGLAGYEQFF
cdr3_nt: TGTGCCAGCAGCACCTCGGGACTAGCTGGCTATGAGCAGTTCTTC

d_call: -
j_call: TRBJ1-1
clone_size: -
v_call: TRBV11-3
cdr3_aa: CASSETPINTEAFF
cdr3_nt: TGTGCCAGCAGCGAGACACCAATAAACACTGAAGCTTTCTTT

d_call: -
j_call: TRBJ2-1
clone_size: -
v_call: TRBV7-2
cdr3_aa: CASSPQAYNEQFF
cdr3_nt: TGTGCCAGCAGCCCCCAGGCCTACAATGAGCAGTTCTTC

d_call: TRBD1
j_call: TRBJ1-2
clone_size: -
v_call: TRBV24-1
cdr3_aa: CATRGTGRYGYTF
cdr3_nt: TGTGCCACCAGGGGGACAGGGAGATATGGCTACACCTTC

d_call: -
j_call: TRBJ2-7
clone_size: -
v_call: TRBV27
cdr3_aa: CASSATRGWAYEQYF
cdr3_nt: TGTGCCAGCAGTGCAACCCGAGGGTGGGCCTACGAGCAGTACTTC

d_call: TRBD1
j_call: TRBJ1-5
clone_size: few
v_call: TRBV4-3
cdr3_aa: CASSQFQGAGQPQHF
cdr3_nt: TGCGCCAGCAGCCAATTCCAGGGGGCAGGGCAGCCCCAGCATTTT

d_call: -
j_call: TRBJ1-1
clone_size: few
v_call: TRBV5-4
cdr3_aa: CASSLGATEAFF
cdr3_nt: TGTGCCAGCAGCTTGGGGGCCACTGAAGCTTTCTTT

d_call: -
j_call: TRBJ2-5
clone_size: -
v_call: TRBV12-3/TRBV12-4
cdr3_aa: CASSRQEQETQYF
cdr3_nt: TGTGCCAGCAGCCGACAGGAACAAGAGACCCAGTACTTC

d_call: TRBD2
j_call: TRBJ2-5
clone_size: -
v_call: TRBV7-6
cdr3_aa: CASSLGASGGQETQYF
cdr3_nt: TGTGCCAGCAGCTTAGGGGCTAGCGGGGGGCAAGAGACCCAGTACTTC

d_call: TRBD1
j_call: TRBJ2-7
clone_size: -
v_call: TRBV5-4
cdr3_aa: CASSLRRPGGPYEQYF
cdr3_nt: TGTGCCAGCAGCTTGCGCCGTCCAGGGGGCCCCTACGAGCAGTACTTC

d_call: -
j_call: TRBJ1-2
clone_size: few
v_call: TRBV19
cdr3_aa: CASSIGYGYTF
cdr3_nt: TGTGCCAGTAGTATCGGGTATGGCTACACCTTC

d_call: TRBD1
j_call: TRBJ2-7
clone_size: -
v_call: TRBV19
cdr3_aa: CASSPPGQGAYEQYF
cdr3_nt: TGTGCCAGTAGTCCGCCCGGACAGGGGGCTTACGAGCAGTACTTC

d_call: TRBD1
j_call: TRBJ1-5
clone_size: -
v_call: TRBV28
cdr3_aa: CASSFDRGLRSNQPQHF
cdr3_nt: TGTGCCAGCAGTTTCGACAGGGGGTTGAGGAGCAATCAGCCCCAGCATTTT

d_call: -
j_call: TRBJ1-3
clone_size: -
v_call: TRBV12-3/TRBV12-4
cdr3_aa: CASSTRLRTIYF
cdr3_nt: TGTGCCAGCAGTACTCGCCTGCGGACCATATATTTT

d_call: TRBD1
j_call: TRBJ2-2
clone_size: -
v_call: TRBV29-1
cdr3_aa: CSATGAITGELFF
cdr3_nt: TGCAGCGCTACAGGGGCTATCACCGGGGAGCTGTTTTTT

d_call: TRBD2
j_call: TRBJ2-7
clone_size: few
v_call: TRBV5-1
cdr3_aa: CASSLGQGLREQYF
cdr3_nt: TGCGCCAGCAGCTTGGGGCAGGGACTAAGGGAGCAGTACTTC

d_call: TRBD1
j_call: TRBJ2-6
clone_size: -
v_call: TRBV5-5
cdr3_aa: CASSGGQGALSGANVLTF
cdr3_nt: TGTGCCAGCAGCGGTGGACAGGGGGCGCTCTCTGGGGCCAACGTCCTGACTTTC

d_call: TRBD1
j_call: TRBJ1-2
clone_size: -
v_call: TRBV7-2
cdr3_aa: CASSRQGYGYTF
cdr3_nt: TGTGCCAGCAGTCGACAGGGCTATGGCTACACCTTC

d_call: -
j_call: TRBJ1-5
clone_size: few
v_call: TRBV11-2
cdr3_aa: CASSLDLNQPQHF
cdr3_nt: TGTGCCAGCAGCTTAGACCTTAATCAGCCCCAGCATTTT

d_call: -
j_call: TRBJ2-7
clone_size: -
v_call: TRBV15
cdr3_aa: CATSSGTESFYEQYF
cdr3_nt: TGTGCCACCAGCAGTGGGACTGAGAGCTTCTACGAGCAGTACTTC

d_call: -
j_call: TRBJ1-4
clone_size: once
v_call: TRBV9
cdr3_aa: CASSVGVSATNEKLFF
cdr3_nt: TGTGCCAGCAGCGTAGGAGTGAGTGCAACTAATGAAAAACTGTTTTTT

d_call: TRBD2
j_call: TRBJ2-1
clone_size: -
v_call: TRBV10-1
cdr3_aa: CASGPAGGPNEQFF
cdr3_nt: TGCGCCAGCGGCCCGGCGGGAGGGCCGAATGAGCAGTTCTTC